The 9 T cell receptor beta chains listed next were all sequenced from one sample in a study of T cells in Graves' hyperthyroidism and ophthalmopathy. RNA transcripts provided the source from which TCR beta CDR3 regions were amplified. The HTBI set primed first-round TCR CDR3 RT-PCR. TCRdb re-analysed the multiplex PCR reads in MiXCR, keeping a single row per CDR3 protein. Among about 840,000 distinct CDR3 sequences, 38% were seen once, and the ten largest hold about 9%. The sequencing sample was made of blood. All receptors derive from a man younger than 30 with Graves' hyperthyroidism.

The CDR3 DNA sequence: TGTGCCAGCAGTGATAGAGTGGAAGTCTACACCATATATTTT. Protein sequence: CASSDRVEVYTIYF. This chain uses TRBV6-1 with TRBJ1-3; no clear D. In germline, CDR1 is MNHNS, CDR2 SASEGT. This CDR3 is 14 amino acids long. V lost 3 bases and J 8 bases, leaving 14 bases between the germline ends.

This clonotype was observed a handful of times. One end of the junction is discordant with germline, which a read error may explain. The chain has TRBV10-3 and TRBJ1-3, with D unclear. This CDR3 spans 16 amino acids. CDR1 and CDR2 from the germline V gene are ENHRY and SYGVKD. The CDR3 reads CASSMPVAAWRNTIYF. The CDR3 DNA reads TGTGCCAGCAGTATGCCGGTGGCAGCCTGGAGGAACACCATATATTTT.

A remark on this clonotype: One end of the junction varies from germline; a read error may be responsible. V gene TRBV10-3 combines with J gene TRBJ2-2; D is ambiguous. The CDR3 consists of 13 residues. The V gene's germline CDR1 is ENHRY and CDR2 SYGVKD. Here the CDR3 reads CASSEASTGELFF. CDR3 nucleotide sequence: TGTGCCAGCAGTGAGGCCAGCACCGGGGAGCTGTTTTTT.

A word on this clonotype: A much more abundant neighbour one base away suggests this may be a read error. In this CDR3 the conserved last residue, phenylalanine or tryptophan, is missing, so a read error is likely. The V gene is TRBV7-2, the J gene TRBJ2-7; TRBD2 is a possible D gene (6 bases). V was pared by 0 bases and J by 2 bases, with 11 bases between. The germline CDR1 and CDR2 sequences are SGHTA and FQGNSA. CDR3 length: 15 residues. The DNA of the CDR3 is TGTGCCAGCAGCTTAGCCACTACTAGCACCTACGAGCAGTACCTC. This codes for CASSLATTSTYEQYL.

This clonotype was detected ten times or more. DNA of the CDR3: TGTGCCAGCAGCGTGACAGGAAGCTCCTACGAGCAGTACTTC. This gives the protein CASSVTGSSYEQYF. The J gene is TRBJ2-7, the V gene TRBV9; tentatively, D is TRBD1 (6 bases). Germline V lookup: CDR1 SGDLS, CDR2 YYNGEE. The CDR3 spans 14 residues. Trimming took 2 bases from V and 0 from J, leaving 9 bases between them.

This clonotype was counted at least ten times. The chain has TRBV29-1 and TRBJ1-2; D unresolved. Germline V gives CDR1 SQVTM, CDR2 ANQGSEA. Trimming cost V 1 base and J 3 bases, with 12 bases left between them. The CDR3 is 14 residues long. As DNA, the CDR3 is TGCAGCGTTGAAGGGGCGGAGGCTGACTATGGCTACACCTTC. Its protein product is CSVEGAEADYGYTF.

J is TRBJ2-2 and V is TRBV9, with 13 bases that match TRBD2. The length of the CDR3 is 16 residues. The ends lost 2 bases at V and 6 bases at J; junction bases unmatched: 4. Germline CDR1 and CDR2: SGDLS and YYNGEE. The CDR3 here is CASSVGLAGAAGELFF. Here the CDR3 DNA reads TGTGCCAGCAGCGTCGGACTAGCGGGAGCAGCCGGGGAGCTGTTTTTT.

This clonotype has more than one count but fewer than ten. The CDR3, as DNA: TGTGCCAGCAGCGTAGGAGGGGGCGCCGGCAATGAGCAGTTCTTC. It codes for CASSVGGGAGNEQFF. The chain links TRBV9 to TRBJ2-7; 7 bases match TRBD1. TRBJ2-1 matches the DNA end more closely, so the J call is doubtful. The CDR3 consists of 15 residues. Germline-derived CDR1 and CDR2 are SGDLS and YYNGEE.

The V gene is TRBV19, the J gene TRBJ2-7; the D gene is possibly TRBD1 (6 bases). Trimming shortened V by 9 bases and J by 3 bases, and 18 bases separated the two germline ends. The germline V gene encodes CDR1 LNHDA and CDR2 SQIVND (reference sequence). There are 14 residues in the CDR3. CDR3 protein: CASSFQGIGYEQYF. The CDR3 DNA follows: TGTGCCAGCAGTTTTCAGGGGATAGGCTACGAGCAGTACTTC.